Listed here is a single T cell receptor (beta chain). Its antigen is currently unknown. The method was immunoSEQ multiplex PCR; TCRdb's version includes in-frame clones alone and lacks a portion of them. Among about 82,000 clones listed, 91% were seen once. Per germline, CDR1 SNHLY and CDR2 FYNNEI. The trim removed 4 bases at V and 7 bases at J, leaving 18 bases unmatched. CDR3 length: 20 amino acids. The data derive from a study of graft-versus-host responses after intestinal transplantation. Study-level background: All of the recipients had induction that used anti-thymocyte globulin, then tacrolimus and steroids for 2 to 3 years.

The study, taken as a whole, reports: GvH clones were identified in recipient marrow, with some first appearing in ileum or blood.

This TCR was sampled from a human donor who received an intestinal transplant. Sequencing used unstimulated CD4+ T cells sorted from spleen or lymph node cells, obtained before intestinal transplant. V is TRBV2 and J is TRBJ2-4, with 14 bases aligning to TRBD2. This CDR3 is CASSGPATRLAGGPRNIQYF. CDR3 sequence (DNA): TGTGCCAGCAGTGGCCCAGCGACCCGACTAGCGGGGGGGCCGAGGAACATTCAGTACTTC.